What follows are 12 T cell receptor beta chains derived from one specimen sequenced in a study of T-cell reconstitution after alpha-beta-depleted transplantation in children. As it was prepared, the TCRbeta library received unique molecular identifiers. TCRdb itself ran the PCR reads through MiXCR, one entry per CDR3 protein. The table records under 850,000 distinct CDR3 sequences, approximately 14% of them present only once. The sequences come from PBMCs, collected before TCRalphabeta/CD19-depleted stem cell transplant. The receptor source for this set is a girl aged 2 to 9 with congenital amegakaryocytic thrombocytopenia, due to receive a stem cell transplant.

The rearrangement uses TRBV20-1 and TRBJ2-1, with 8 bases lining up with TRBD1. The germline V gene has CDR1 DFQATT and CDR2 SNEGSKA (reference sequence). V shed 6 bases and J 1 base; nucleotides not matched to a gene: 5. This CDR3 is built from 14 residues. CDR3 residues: CSARNRGSYNEQFF. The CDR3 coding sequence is TGCAGTGCCCGAAACAGGGGGTCCTACAATGAGCAGTTCTTC.

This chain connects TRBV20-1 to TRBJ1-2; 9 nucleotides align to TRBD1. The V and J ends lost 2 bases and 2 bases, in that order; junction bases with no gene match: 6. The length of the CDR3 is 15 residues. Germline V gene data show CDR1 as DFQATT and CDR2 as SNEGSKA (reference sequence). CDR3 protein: CSARRTGGENYGYTF. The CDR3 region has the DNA TGCAGTGCTAGACGCACAGGGGGCGAGAACTATGGCTACACCTTC.

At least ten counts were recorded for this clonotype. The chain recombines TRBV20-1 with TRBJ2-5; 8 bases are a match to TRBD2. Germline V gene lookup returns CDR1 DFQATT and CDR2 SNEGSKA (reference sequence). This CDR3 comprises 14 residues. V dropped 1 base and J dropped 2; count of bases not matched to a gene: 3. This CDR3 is CSARVGGRQETQYF. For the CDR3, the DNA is TGCAGTGCTAGAGTTGGCGGGAGGCAAGAGACCCAGTACTTC.

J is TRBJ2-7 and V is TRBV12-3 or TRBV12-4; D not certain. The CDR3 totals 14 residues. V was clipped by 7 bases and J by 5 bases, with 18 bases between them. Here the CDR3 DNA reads TGTGCCAGCACCTCGGGCTACTACCTTAACGAGCAGTACTTC. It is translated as CASTSGYYLNEQYF.

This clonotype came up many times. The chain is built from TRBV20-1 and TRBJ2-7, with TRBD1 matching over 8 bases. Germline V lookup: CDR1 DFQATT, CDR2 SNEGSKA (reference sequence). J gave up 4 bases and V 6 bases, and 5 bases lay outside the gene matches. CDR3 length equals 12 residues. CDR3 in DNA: TGCAGTGCAGCGGACAGGGAGTACGAGCAGTACTTC. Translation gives CSAADREYEQYF.

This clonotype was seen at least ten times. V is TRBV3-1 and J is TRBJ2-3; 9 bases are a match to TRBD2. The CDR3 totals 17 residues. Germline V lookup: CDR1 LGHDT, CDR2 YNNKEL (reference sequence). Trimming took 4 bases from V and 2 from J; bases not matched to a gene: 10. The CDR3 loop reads CASSPMTSGPFTDTQYF. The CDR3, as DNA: TGTGCCAGCAGCCCGATGACTAGCGGCCCTTTCACAGATACGCAGTATTTT.

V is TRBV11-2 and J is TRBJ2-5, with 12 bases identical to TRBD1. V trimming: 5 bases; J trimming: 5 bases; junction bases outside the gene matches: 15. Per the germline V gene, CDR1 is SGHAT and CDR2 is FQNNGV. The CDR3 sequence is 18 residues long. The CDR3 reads CASSATGTGGRILETQYF. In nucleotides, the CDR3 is TGTGCCAGCAGCGCAACCGGGACAGGGGGCCGTATTTTGGAGACCCAGTACTTC.

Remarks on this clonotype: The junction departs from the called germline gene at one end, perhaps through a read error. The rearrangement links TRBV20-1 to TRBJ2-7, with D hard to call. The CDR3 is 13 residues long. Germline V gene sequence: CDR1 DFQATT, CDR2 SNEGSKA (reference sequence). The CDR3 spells CCAILGGTYEQYF. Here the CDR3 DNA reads TGCTGTGCTATTCTAGGTGGGACCTACGAGCAGTACTTC.

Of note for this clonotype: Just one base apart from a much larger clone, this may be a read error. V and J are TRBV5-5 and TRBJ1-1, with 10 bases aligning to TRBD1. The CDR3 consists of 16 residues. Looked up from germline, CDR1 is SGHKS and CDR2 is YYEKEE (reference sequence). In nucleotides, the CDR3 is TGTGCCAGCAGCTCCGGGACAGGGGTCTTGAACCCTGAAGCTTTCTTT. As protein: CASSSGTGVLNPEAFF. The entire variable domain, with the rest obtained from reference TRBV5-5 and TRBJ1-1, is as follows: DAGVTQSPTHLIKTRGQQVTLRCSPISGHKSVSWYQQVLGQGPQFIFQYYEKEERGRGNFPDRFSARQFPNYSSELNVNALLLGDSALYLCASSSGTGVLNPEAFFGQGTRLTVV.

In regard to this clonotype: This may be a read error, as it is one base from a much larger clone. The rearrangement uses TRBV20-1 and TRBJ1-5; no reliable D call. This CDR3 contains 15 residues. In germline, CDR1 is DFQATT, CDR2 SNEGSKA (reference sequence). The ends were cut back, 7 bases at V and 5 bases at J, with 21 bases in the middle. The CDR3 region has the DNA TGCAGTGTCATAGGTGCCTTCCAAGGCGATCAGCCCCAGCATTTT. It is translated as CSVIGAFQGDQPQHF.

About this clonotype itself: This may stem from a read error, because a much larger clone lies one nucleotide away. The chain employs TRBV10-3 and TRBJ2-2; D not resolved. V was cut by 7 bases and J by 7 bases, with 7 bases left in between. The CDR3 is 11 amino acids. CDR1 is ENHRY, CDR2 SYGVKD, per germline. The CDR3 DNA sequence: TGTGCCATCACCACTGACGGGGAGCTGTTTTTT. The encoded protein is CAITTDGELFF.

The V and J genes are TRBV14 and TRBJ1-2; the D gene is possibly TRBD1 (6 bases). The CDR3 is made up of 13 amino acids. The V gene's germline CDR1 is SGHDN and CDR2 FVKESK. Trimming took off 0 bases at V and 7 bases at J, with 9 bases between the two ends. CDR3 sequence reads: CASSQDWGAGYTF. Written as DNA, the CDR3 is TGTGCCAGCAGCCAAGACTGGGGGGCTGGCTACACCTTC.